The 13 T cell receptor beta chains below were found in one sample sequenced in a study of blood T cell repertoires in COVID-19. TCRdb keeps only in-frame clones here, not all; method: immunoSEQ multiplex PCR. The data show roughly 380,000 clones, around 87% seen once. Sample: PBMCs or T cells enriched from blood (not recorded which). Source of these receptors: a man younger than 45 who had recovered from COVID-19.

Comment on this clone: Other DNA sequences from this sample encode an identical CDR3 as well. The chain carries TRBV2 and TRBJ1-2; D is uncertain. CDR3 length: 12 residues. Trimming left V 3 bases short and J 4 bases short, with 6 bases between. Germline V CDR1 and CDR2: SNHLY, FYNNEI. This chain's CDR3 is CASSEGSYGYTF. The CDR3, as DNA: TGTGCCAGCAGTGAGGGCAGCTATGGCTACACCTTC.

The genes are TRBV30 and TRBJ2-1; 7 bases match TRBD1. In germline, CDR1 is GTSNPN, CDR2 SVGIG (reference sequence). The V gene end was trimmed by 4 bases and the J gene end by 0 bases; junction bases not matched to a gene: 3. There are 14 residues in the CDR3. In DNA form, the CDR3 reads TGTGCCTGGACCAGGGGGAGCTCCTACAATGAGCAGTTCTTC. Translating gives CAWTRGSSYNEQFF.

The gene calls are TRBV5-6 and TRBJ1-1; 7 nucleotides agree with TRBD1. After removal of 5 bases from V and 4 bases from J, the junction contained 11 bases not matched to a gene. Germline V gene sequence: CDR1 SGHDT, CDR2 YYEEEE. The CDR3 loop spans 15 amino acids. CDR3 DNA sequence: TGTGCCAGCAGGGGGGAAAACAGGGGAAGCACTGAAGCTTTCTTT. It specifies CASRGENRGSTEAFF.

The chain carries TRBV27 and TRBJ1-6; 7 nucleotides line up with TRBD1. The J segment lost 9 bases and the V segment lost 6 bases, leaving 14 bases of the junction unmatched. The CDR3 extends over 16 amino acids. Germline-derived CDR1 and CDR2 are MNHEY and SMNVEV (reference sequence). CDR3 in DNA: TGTGCCAGCAGCGGGTTTGTGGGCAGGGGGAGTTCACCCCTCCACTTT. This translates into CASSGFVGRGSSPLHF.

The J gene is TRBJ1-4, the V gene TRBV14; 7 positions match TRBD1. This CDR3 is built from 15 residues. Germline V gene data show CDR1 as SGHDN and CDR2 as FVKESK. With V trimmed by 4 bases and J by 8 bases, 10 bases remained unmatched. CDR3 amino acids: CASSPAQGEREKLFF. In nucleotides, the CDR3 is TGTGCCAGCAGCCCGGCCCAGGGGGAAAGGGAAAAACTGTTTTTT.

J is TRBJ2-7 and V is TRBV7-2, with 9 bases fitting TRBD1. The germline CDR1 and CDR2 sequences are SGHTA and FQGNSA. The V segment lost 5 bases and the J segment 2 bases; nucleotides outside the gene matches: 7. CDR3 length: 15 amino acids. In DNA, the CDR3 is TGTGCCAGCAGCCCCAGACAGGGGGTAGCCTACGAGCAGTACTTC. Protein product: CASSPRQGVAYEQYF. The variable domain in full, with the rest retrieved from reference TRBV7-2 and TRBJ2-7, is GAGVSQSPSNKVTEKGKDVELRCDPISGHTALYWYRQSLGQGLEFLIYFQGNSAPDKSGLPSDRFSAERTGGSVSTLTIQRTQQEDSAVYLCASSPRQGVAYEQYFGPGTRLTVT.

The V and J genes are TRBV5-1 and TRBJ2-2; D is uncertain. Germline CDR1 is SGHRS and CDR2 is YFSETQ. Trimming removed 4 bases at V and 0 bases at J, with 7 bases between. The CDR3 totals 14 residues. For the CDR3, the DNA is TGCGCCAGCAGCCTGAGTTCGAACACCGGGGAGCTGTTTTTT. This gives the protein CASSLSSNTGELFF. The full variable domain, completed using reference TRBV5-1 and TRBJ2-2, is KAGVTQTPRYLIKTRGQQVTLSCSPISGHRSVSWYQQTPGQGLQFLFEYFSETQRNKGNFPGRFSGRQFSNSRSEMNVSTLELGDSALYLCASSLSSNTGELFFGEGSRLTVL.

V gene TRBV19 combines with J gene TRBJ1-1, with TRBD1 matching over 9 bases. CDR1 and CDR2 (germline): LNHDA, SQIVND (reference sequence). J was trimmed by 1 base and V by 3 bases; bases with no gene match: 9. This CDR3 comprises 17 residues. This CDR3 reads CASSMKQGALPNTEAFF. The CDR3 nucleotides read TGTGCCAGTAGTATGAAACAGGGGGCCCTTCCGAACACTGAAGCTTTCTTT.

This rearrangement joins TRBV6-5 to TRBJ1-1, with D possibly being TRBD1 (5 bases). Germline assignment: CDR1 MNHEY and CDR2 SVGAGI. V dropped 7 bases and J dropped 3 bases, with 12 bases sitting between them. CDR3 size: 13 residues. CDR3 sequence (DNA): TGTGCCAGCAACTCCCTCAGGGACACTGAAGCTTTCTTT. Translated: CASNSLRDTEAFF.

V is TRBV13 and J is TRBJ2-7; 7 positions agree with TRBD2. Trimming cost V 0 bases and J 0 bases; bases outside gene matches: 5. CDR3 length: 16 residues. Germline V gene data show CDR1 as PRHDT and CDR2 as FYEKMQ (reference sequence). Here the CDR3 DNA reads TGTGCCAGCAGCTTAGGACGCGGGGGACTCTCCTACGAGCAGTACTTC. Protein sequence: CASSLGRGGLSYEQYF.

This chain links TRBV7-9 with TRBJ2-2, with a weak D call TRBD1 (6 bases). The CDR3 has 14 residues. V was trimmed by 1 base and J by 6 bases, leaving 9 bases between them. Germline V gene sequence: CDR1 SEHNR, CDR2 FQNEAQ (reference sequence). The CDR3 spells CASSLDRVPGELFF. The CDR3 DNA reads as TGTGCCAGCAGCTTAGACAGGGTCCCCGGGGAGCTGTTTTTT.

The chain has TRBV2 and TRBJ2-3, with 12 bases aligning to TRBD2. The CDR3 is made up of 18 amino acids. Germline V CDR1 and CDR2: SNHLY, FYNNEI. After removal of 6 bases from V and 0 bases from J, the junction contained 10 bases not matched to a gene. For the CDR3, the DNA is TGTGCCAGCAGGTTCCTAGCGGGGGGGATGACTAGCACAGATACGCAGTATTTT. This codes for CASRFLAGGMTSTDTQYF.

The CDR3 reads CASSAPHSGAYNEQFF. Here the CDR3 DNA reads TGTGCCAGCAGCGCCCCCCACAGCGGGGCCTACAATGAGCAGTTCTTC. The V call is TRBV9, the J call TRBJ2-1, with TRBD2 identical over 7 bases. The CDR3 covers 16 residues. V was pared by 3 bases and J by 2 bases, with 8 bases of the junction left unmatched. Germline CDR1 is SGDLS and CDR2 is YYNGEE.